This TCR beta chain was recorded in a study of T-cell memory formation after mild COVID-19. The V gene's germline CDR1 is DFQATT and CDR2 SNEGSKA (reference sequence). With 2 bases removed from V and 4 bases from J, the gap between germline ends came to 5 bases. The CDR3 is 11 amino acids. Each CDR3 protein gets one entry after TCRdb re-called the 5' RACE reads with MiXCR. The data show approximately 260,000 distinct CDR3 sequences, over 15% seen once. Material: PBMCs or a T cell subset sorted from them (not recorded which). The chain recombines TRBV20-1 with TRBJ1-2; D not certain. The clonotype comes from a young man who had mild COVID-19 (a few samples of this study predate the infection). Cell type and time point are not known. In DNA form, the CDR3 reads TGCAGTGCTAGATGGTTCTATGGCTACACCTTC. Translating gives CSARWFYGYTF.